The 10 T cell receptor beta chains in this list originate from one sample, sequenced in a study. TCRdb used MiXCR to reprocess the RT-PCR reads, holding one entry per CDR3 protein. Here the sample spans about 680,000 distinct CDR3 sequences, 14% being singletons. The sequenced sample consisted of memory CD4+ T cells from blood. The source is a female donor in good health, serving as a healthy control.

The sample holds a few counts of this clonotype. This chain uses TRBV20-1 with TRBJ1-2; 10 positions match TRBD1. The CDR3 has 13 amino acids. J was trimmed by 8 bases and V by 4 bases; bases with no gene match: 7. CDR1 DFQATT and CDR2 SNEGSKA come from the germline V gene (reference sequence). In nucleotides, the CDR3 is TGCAGTGCTATTCGACAGGGGGCCGGGGGCTACACCTTC. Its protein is CSAIRQGAGGYTF.

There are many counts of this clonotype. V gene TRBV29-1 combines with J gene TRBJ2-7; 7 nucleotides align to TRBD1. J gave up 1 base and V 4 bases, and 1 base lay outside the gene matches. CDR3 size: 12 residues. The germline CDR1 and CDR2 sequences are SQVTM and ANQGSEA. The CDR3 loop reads CSVGGQSYEQYF. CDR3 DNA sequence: TGCAGCGTTGGGGGACAGTCCTACGAGCAGTACTTC.

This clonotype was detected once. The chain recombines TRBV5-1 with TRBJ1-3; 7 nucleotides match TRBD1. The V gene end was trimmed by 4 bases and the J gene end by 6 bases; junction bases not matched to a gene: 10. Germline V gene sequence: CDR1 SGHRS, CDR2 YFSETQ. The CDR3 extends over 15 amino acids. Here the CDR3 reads CASSRTGEGKNTIYF. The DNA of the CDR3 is TGCGCCAGCAGCCGCACAGGGGAAGGCAAAAACACCATATATTTT. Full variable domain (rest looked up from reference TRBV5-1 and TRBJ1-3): KAGVTQTPRYLIKTRGQQVTLSCSPISGHRSVSWYQQTPGQGLQFLFEYFSETQRNKGNFPGRFSGRQFSNSRSEMNVSTLELGDSALYLCASSRTGEGKNTIYFGEGSWLTVV.

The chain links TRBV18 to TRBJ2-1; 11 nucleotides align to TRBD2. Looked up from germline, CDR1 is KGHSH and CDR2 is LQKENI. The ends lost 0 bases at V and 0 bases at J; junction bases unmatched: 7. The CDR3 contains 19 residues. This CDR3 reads CASSPPGLAGGSSYNEQFF. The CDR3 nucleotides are TGTGCCAGCTCACCACCGGGGCTAGCGGGGGGAAGCTCCTACAATGAGCAGTTCTTC. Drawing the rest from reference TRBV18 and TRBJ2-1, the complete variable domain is NAGVMQNPRHLVRRRGQEARLRCSPMKGHSHVYWYRQLPEEGLKFMVYLQKENIIDESGMPKERFSAEFPKEGPSILRIQQVVRGDSAAYFCASSPPGLAGGSSYNEQFFGPGTRLTVL.

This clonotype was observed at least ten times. CDR3: CASSLAPGAYEQYF. CDR3 sequence (DNA): TGCGCCAGCAGCTTGGCTCCAGGAGCCTACGAGCAGTACTTC. The rearrangement links TRBV5-1 to TRBJ2-7; D is undetermined. CDR3 length: 14 residues. Trimming took off 0 bases at V and 2 bases at J, with 9 bases between the two ends. Germline CDR1 reads SGHRS; CDR2 reads YFSETQ.

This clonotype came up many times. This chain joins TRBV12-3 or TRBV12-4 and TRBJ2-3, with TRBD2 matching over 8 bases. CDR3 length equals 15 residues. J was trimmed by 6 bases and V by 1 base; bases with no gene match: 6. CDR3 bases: TGTGCCAGCAGTTTAGAGGCGGGAGGTATGGATACGCAGTATTTT. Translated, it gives CASSLEAGGMDTQYF.

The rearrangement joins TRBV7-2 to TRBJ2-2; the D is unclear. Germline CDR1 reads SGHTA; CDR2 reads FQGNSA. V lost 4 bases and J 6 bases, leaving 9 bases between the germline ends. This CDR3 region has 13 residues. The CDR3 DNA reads TGTGCCAGCAGCTCGACTCCTTCCGGGGAGCTGTTTTTT. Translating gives CASSSTPSGELFF.

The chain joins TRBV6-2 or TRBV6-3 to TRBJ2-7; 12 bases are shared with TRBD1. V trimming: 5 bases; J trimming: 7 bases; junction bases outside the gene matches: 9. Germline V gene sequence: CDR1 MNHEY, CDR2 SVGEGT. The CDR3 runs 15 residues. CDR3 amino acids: CASSLPGQGAQEQYF. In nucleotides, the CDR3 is TGTGCCAGCAGTCTACCGGGACAGGGGGCGCAAGAGCAGTACTTC.

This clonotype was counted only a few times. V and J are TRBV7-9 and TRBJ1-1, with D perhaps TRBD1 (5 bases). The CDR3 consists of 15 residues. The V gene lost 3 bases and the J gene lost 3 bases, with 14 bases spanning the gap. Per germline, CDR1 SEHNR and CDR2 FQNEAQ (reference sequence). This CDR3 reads CASSLGAGGYTEAFF. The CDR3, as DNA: TGTGCCAGCAGCTTGGGAGCGGGGGGTTACACTGAAGCTTTCTTT.

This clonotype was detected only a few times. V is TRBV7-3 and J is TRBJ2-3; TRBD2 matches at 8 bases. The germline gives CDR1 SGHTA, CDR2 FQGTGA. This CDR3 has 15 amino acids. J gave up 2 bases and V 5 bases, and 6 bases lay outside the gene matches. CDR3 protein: CASSPRGGPTDTQYF. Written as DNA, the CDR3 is TGTGCCAGCAGCCCTCGGGGGGGGCCCACAGATACGCAGTATTTT.